Below, 20 T cell receptor beta chains from the same sample are listed, as sequenced in a study of blood T cell repertoires in COVID-19. Generated by immunoSEQ multiplex PCR, the TCRdb table keeps only in-frame clones and is missing some. This sample has hundreds of thousands of clones, with roughly 85% found just once. The sample taken for sequencing was peripheral blood. The origin of the receptors is a woman aged 70 to 79 with active or convalescent COVID-19.

The chain recombines TRBV18 with TRBJ1-6, with TRBD1 matching 8 bases. This CDR3 region has 16 residues. Unmatched junction bases numbered 4, after V lost 6 bases and J lost 0 bases. The germline V gene encodes CDR1 KGHSH and CDR2 LQKENI. CDR3 residues: CASSGQAHSYNSPLHF. The DNA for the CDR3 is TGTGCCAGCTCGGGACAGGCGCACTCCTATAATTCACCCCTCCACTTT.

CDR3 region: CASRGLAGGQSEQFF. CDR3 DNA sequence: TGTGCCAGCAGGGGACTAGCGGGGGGGCAAAGTGAGCAGTTCTTC. V is TRBV6-5 and J is TRBJ2-1; 16 bases agree with TRBD2. Germline V gene data show CDR1 as MNHEY and CDR2 as SVGAGI. V lost 6 bases, J lost 9 bases, and 5 bases stayed unmatched. This CDR3 has 15 residues.

V usage is TRBV5-1 and J usage is TRBJ2-2; D perhaps matches TRBD2 (6 bases). Germline V lookup: CDR1 SGHRS, CDR2 YFSETQ. The CDR3 extends over 16 amino acids. The V gene lost 0 bases and the J gene lost 5 bases, with 14 bases spanning the gap. CDR3 amino acids: CASSLEPGAQTGELFF. CDR3 bases: TGCGCCAGCAGCTTGGAACCGGGAGCGCAGACCGGGGAGCTGTTTTTT.

The CDR3 loop is CASSPHGGAANYGYTF. The CDR3 DNA sequence: TGTGCCAGCAGTCCCCACGGGGGGGCAGCTAACTATGGCTACACCTTC. The chain has TRBV28 and TRBJ1-2, with D possibly being TRBD1 (6 bases). The CDR3 is made up of 16 amino acids. Trimming stripped 5 bases from V and 0 bases from J, with 16 bases between. Germline V gives CDR1 MDHEN, CDR2 SYDVKM.

The chain joins TRBV18 to TRBJ2-7; a possible D gene is TRBD2 (5 bases). V gave up 6 bases and J gave up 0 bases, with 12 bases separating them. Germline lookup yields CDR1 KGHSH and CDR2 LQKENI. This CDR3 has 14 amino acids. The CDR3 DNA reads TGTGCCAGCTCTCCGGCGGGCCGCTCCTACGAGCAGTACTTC. It encodes CASSPAGRSYEQYF.

This chain joins TRBV6-4 and TRBJ2-1; 13 bases are shared with TRBD2. The CDR3 is 20 residues long. V lost 5 bases to trimming and J lost 4 bases; unmatched junction nucleotides: 17. Germline CDR1 and CDR2: MRHNA and SNTAGT. CDR3 sequence (DNA): TGTGCCAGCAGTCTATACCAACTAGCGGGAGGGCCAAGAAGTTACAATGAGCAGTTCTTC. Residues: CASSLYQLAGGPRSYNEQFF.

J is TRBJ2-1 and V is TRBV11-1; 8 bases align to TRBD1. CDR1 and CDR2 from the germline V gene are SGHAT and FQDESV (reference sequence). The CDR3 spans 13 residues. V trimming: 5 bases; J trimming: 7 bases; junction bases outside the gene matches: 4. The CDR3: CASSPGQGNEQFF. The DNA for the CDR3 is TGTGCCAGCAGCCCCGGACAGGGTAATGAGCAGTTCTTC.

This sequence joins TRBV6-5 and TRBJ1-2; weak D call: TRBD1 (6 bases). Germline lookup yields CDR1 MNHEY and CDR2 SVGAGI. V was pared by 6 bases and J by 0 bases, with 11 bases between. The CDR3 is 14 residues long. The chain's CDR3 is CASSSGQTNYGYTF. CDR3 sequence (DNA): TGTGCCAGCAGCTCGGGACAAACTAACTATGGCTACACCTTC.

About this clone itself: The sample holds other DNA sequences that translate to the same CDR3. The chain couples TRBV12-3 or TRBV12-4 to TRBJ2-2; TRBD2 is a possible D gene (6 bases). The ends were cut back, 5 bases at V and 5 bases at J, with 6 bases in the middle. The CDR3 covers 12 residues. Written as DNA, the CDR3 is TGTGCCAGCAGTCGGGGGACCGGGGAGCTGTTTTTT. It translates to CASSRGTGELFF.

This clone has just one count. The chain combines TRBV3-1 (or the pseudogene TRBV3-2) with TRBJ1-2; D is unresolved. Per the germline V gene, CDR1 is LGHDT and CDR2 is YNNKEL (reference sequence). CDR3 length equals 14 residues. Trimming took 0 bases from V and 2 from J, leaving 7 bases between them. The CDR3 region has the DNA TGTGCCAGCAGCCAAGATCCGGGGAACTATGGCTACACCTTC. This codes for CASSQDPGNYGYTF.

The V call is TRBV13, the J call TRBJ2-2, with D tentatively TRBD2 (7 bases). The CDR3 is 14 residues long. Trimming removed 2 bases from V and 6 bases from J, with 10 bases in between. Germline assignment: CDR1 PRHDT and CDR2 FYEKMQ (reference sequence). CDR3 region: CASSLRGAAGELFF. Here the CDR3 DNA reads TGTGCCAGCAGCTTACGGGGGGCGGCCGGGGAGCTGTTTTTT.

This clone came up once. V and J are TRBV5-1 and TRBJ2-5; 11 bases are a match to TRBD2. Unmatched junction bases numbered 3, after V lost 0 bases and J lost 5 bases. The germline V gene has CDR1 SGHRS and CDR2 YFSETQ. This CDR3 contains 15 residues. CDR3 sequence reads: CASSLGLAGRETQYF. In DNA, the CDR3 is TGCGCCAGCAGCTTGGGACTAGCGGGGCGGGAGACCCAGTACTTC.

The rearrangement uses TRBV4-1 and TRBJ2-1, with 8 bases that match TRBD2. V dropped 1 base and J dropped 1; count of bases not matched to a gene: 6. The CDR3 is 17 amino acids. CDR1 is MGHRA, CDR2 YSYEKL, per germline. In DNA, the CDR3 is TGCGCCAGCAGCCAAGCTAACGGCGGGAGGTCCTACAATGAGCAGTTCTTC. It yields the protein CASSQANGGRSYNEQFF.

The rearrangement joins TRBV4-1 to TRBJ2-7, with D perhaps matching TRBD1 (6 bases). Trimming stripped 3 bases from V and 3 bases from J, with 15 bases between. In germline, CDR1 is MGHRA, CDR2 YSYEKL. The CDR3 covers 15 residues. The CDR3 DNA reads as TGCGCCAGCAGCCAGCTACAGGGTGGGAACTACGAGCAGTACTTC. Amino acid sequence: CASSQLQGGNYEQYF.

The chain couples TRBV11-2 to TRBJ1-1; D may be TRBD1 (5 bases). The V and J ends lost 7 bases and 2 bases respectively, with 17 bases between them. The CDR3 has 15 amino acids. Germline V gene lookup returns CDR1 SGHAT and CDR2 FQNNGV. This CDR3 is CASTSTAIPNTEAFF. The CDR3 nucleotides are TGTGCCAGCACTTCGACAGCAATACCCAACACTGAAGCTTTCTTT.

This clone was seen once. The CDR3 here is CAWRLAGVFTDTQYF. The CDR3 DNA is TGTGCCTGGAGACTAGCGGGGGTTTTCACAGATACGCAGTATTTT. V is TRBV30 and J is TRBJ2-3, with 11 bases fitting TRBD2. Germline V gene data show CDR1 as GTSNPN and CDR2 as SVGIG (reference sequence). After removal of 3 bases from V and 2 bases from J, the junction contained 4 bases not matched to a gene. The CDR3 spans 15 residues.

This clone has a single count. V is TRBV2 and J is TRBJ2-7; 7 bases match TRBD1. J lost 2 bases, V lost 4 bases, and 17 bases had no gene match. This CDR3 is built from 18 residues. Germline loops: CDR1 SNHLY, CDR2 FYNNEI. CDR3 region: CASSATPPGRGSTYEQYF. The CDR3 region has the DNA TGTGCCAGCAGTGCCACCCCCCCGGGCAGGGGGAGTACCTACGAGCAGTACTTC.

This chain connects TRBV5-1 to TRBJ1-1; TRBD1 aligns across 8 bases. The J segment lost 13 bases and the V segment lost 0 bases, leaving 8 bases of the junction unmatched. This CDR3 spans 13 amino acids. Germline V gene data show CDR1 as SGHRS and CDR2 as YFSETQ. The CDR3: CASSLVTGDRGFF. Here the CDR3 DNA reads TGCGCCAGCAGCTTGGTGACAGGGGATAGAGGTTTCTTT. Full variable domain (missing parts from reference TRBV5-1 and TRBJ1-1): KAGVTQTPRYLIKTRGQQVTLSCSPISGHRSVSWYQQTPGQGLQFLFEYFSETQRNKGNFPGRFSGRQFSNSRSEMNVSTLELGDSALYLCASSLVTGDRGFFGQGTRLTVV.

The chain couples TRBV4-2 to TRBJ2-1, with 9 positions matching TRBD1. V was pared by 3 bases and J by 3 bases, with 6 bases of the junction left unmatched. The CDR3 contains 16 residues. The germline CDR1 and CDR2 sequences are LGHNA and YNFKEQ. The CDR3 DNA reads TGTGCCAGCAGCCAGGAGACAGGGGGAAACTACAATGAGCAGTTCTTC. It yields the protein CASSQETGGNYNEQFF.

This chain connects TRBV9 to TRBJ2-7; weak D call: TRBD1 (6 bases). CDR1 is SGDLS and CDR2 is YYNGEE in the germline V gene. The CDR3 is 14 residues long. Trimming took off 0 bases at V and 4 bases at J, with 11 bases between the two ends. The CDR3 sequence is CASSVGQGQYEQYF. The CDR3 nucleotides are TGTGCCAGCAGCGTAGGGCAGGGGCAGTACGAGCAGTACTTC.